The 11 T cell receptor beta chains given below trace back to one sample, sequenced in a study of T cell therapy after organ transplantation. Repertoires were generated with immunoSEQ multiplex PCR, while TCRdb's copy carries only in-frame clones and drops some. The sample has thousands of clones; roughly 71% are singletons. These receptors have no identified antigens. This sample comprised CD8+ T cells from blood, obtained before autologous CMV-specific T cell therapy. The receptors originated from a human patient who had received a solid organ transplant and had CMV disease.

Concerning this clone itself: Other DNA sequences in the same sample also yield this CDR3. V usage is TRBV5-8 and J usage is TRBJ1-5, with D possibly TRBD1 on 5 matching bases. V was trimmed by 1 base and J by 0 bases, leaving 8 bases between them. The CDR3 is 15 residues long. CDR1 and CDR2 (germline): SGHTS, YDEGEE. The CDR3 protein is CASSLQGYSNQPQHF. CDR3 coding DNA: TGTGCCAGCAGCTTGCAGGGCTATAGCAATCAGCCCCAGCATTTT.

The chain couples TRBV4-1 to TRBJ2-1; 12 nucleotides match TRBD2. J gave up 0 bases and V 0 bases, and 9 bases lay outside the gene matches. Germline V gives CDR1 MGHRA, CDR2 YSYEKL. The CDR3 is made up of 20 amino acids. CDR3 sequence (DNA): TGCGCCAGCAGCCAAGATAGGCTAGCGGGAGGGCATAGCTCCTACAATGAGCAGTTCTTC. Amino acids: CASSQDRLAGGHSSYNEQFF.

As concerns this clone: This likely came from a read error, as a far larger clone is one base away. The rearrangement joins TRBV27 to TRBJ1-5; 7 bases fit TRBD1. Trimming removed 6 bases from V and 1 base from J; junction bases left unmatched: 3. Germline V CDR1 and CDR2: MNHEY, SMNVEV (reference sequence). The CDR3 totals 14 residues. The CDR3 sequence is CASSMTGSNQPQHF. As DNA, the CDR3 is TGTGCCAGCAGCATGACAGGGAGCAATCAGCCCCAGCATTTT.

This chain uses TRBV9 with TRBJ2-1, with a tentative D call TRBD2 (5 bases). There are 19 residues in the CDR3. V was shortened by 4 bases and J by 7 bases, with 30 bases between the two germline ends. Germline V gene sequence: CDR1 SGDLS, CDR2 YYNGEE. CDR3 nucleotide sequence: TGTGCCAGCAGCTCCCCCGCGATGGGAGTCAGTACTCGGCCGAATGAGCAGTTCTTC. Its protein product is CASSSPAMGVSTRPNEQFF.

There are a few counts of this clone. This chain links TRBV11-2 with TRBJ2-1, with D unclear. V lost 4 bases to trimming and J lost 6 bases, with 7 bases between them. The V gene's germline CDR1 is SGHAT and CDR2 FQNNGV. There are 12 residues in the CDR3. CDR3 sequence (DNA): TGTGCCAGCAGCTCCCTGGGCAATGAGCAGTTCTTC. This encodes CASSSLGNEQFF.

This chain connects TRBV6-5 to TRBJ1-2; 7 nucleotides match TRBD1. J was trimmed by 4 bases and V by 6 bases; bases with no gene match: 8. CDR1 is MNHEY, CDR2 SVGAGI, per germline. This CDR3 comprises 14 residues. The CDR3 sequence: CASSQGQGVYGYTF. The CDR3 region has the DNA TGTGCCAGCAGCCAAGGGCAGGGGGTCTATGGCTACACCTTC.

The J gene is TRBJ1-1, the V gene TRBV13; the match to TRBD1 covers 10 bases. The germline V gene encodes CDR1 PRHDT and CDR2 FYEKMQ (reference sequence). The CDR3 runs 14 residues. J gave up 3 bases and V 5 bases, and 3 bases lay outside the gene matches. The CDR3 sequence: CASSPGTGDTEAFF. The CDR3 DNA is TGTGCCAGCAGCCCTGGGACAGGGGACACTGAAGCTTTCTTT.

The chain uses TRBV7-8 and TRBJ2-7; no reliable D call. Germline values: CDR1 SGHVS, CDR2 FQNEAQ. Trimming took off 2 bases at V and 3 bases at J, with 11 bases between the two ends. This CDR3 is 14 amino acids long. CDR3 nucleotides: TGTGCCAGCAGCTTAAGCCGCTATAACTACGAGCAGTACTTC. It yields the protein CASSLSRYNYEQYF.

The CDR3 region has the DNA TGCAGCGTCGAGGGACAGGGGACGAACCCTGGGACTGAAGCTTTCTTT. Its protein product is CSVEGQGTNPGTEAFF. J is TRBJ1-1 and V is TRBV29-1; 10 bases match TRBD1. Germline V CDR1 and CDR2: SQVTM, ANQGSEA. The CDR3 is 16 amino acids. The V and J ends lost 6 bases and 5 bases, in that order; junction bases with no gene match: 15.

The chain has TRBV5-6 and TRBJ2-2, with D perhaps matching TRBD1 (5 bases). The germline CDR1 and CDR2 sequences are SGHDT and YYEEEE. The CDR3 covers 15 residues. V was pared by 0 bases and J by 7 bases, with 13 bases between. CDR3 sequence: CASSLVGRAVGELFF. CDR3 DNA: TGTGCCAGCAGCTTGGTAGGCAGGGCGGTCGGGGAGCTGTTTTTT.

The CDR3 sequence: CSPKGVDNEQFF. The DNA for the CDR3 is TGCAGCCCTAAAGGGGTTGACAATGAGCAGTTCTTC. The chain links TRBV29-1 to TRBJ2-1, with a weak D call TRBD1 (5 bases). The CDR3 is made up of 12 amino acids. Germline V gives CDR1 SQVTM, CDR2 ANQGSEA. V lost 8 bases and J 5 bases, leaving 13 bases between the germline ends.